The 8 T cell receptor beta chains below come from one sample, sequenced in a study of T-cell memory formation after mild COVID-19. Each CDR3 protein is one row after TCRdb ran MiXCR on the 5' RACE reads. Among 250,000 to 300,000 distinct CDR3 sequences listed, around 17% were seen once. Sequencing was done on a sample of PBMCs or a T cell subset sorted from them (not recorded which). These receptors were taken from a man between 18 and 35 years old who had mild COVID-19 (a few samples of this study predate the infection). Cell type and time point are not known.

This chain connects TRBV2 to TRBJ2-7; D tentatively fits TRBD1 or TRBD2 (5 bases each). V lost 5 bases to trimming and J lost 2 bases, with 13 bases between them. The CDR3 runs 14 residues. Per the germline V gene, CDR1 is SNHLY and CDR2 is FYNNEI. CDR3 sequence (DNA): TGTGCCAGCAGTTTACCGGGACGGCCCTACGAGCAGTACTTC. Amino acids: CASSLPGRPYEQYF. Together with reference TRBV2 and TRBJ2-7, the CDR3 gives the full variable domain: EPEVTQTPSHQVTQMGQEVILRCVPISNHLYFYWYRQILGQKVEFLVSFYNNEISEKSEIFDDQFSVERPDGSNFTLKIRSTKLEDSAMYFCASSLPGRPYEQYFGPGTRLTVT.

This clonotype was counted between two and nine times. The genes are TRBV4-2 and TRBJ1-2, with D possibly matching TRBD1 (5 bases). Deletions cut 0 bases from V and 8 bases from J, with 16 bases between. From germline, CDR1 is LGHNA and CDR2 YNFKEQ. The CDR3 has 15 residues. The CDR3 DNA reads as TGTGCCAGCAGCCAAGATCGACAGACCCTAGGGGGCTACACCTTC. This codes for CASSQDRQTLGGYTF.

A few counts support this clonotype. CDR3 sequence (DNA): TGCGCCAGCAGCTCCCAACCCCGGGACACTGAAGCTTTCTTT. Amino acids: CASSSQPRDTEAFF. The V call is TRBV5-1, the J call TRBJ1-1; D uncertain. CDR1 is SGHRS and CDR2 is YFSETQ in the germline V gene. The CDR3 is 14 residues long. V gave up 3 bases and J gave up 3 bases, with 12 bases separating them.

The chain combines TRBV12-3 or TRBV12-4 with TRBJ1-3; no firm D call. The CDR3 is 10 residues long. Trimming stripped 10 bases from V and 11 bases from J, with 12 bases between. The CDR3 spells CATLAGAIYF. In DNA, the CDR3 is TGTGCCACCTTAGCCGGGGCCATATATTTT.

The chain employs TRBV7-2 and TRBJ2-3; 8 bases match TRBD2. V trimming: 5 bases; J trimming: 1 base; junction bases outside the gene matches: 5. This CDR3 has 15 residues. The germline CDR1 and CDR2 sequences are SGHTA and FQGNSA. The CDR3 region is CASSAGTSRTDTQYF. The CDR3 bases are TGTGCCAGCAGCGCCGGGACTAGTCGCACAGATACGCAGTATTTT.

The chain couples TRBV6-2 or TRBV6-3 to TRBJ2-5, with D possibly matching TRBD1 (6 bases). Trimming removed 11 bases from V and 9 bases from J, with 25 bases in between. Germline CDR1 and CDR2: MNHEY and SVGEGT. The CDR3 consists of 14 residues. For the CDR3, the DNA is TGTGCCGGGAAGCGGAACAGGGACCAAGAATCCCAGTACTTC. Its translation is CAGKRNRDQESQYF.

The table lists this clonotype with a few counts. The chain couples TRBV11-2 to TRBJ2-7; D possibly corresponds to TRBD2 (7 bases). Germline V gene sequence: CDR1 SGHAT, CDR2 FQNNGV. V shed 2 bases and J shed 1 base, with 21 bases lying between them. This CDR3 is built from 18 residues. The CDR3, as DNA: TGTGCCAGCAGCTTATATCTTGGCGGGGGCCTAATTTCCTACGAGCAGTACTTC. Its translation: CASSLYLGGGLISYEQYF.

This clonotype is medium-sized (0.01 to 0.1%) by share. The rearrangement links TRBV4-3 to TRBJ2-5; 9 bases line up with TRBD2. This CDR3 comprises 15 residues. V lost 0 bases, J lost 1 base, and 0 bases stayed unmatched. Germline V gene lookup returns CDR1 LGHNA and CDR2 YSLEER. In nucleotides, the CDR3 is TGCGCCAGCAGCCAAGAGCGGGGGGGCCAAGAGACCCAGTACTTC. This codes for CASSQERGGQETQYF.